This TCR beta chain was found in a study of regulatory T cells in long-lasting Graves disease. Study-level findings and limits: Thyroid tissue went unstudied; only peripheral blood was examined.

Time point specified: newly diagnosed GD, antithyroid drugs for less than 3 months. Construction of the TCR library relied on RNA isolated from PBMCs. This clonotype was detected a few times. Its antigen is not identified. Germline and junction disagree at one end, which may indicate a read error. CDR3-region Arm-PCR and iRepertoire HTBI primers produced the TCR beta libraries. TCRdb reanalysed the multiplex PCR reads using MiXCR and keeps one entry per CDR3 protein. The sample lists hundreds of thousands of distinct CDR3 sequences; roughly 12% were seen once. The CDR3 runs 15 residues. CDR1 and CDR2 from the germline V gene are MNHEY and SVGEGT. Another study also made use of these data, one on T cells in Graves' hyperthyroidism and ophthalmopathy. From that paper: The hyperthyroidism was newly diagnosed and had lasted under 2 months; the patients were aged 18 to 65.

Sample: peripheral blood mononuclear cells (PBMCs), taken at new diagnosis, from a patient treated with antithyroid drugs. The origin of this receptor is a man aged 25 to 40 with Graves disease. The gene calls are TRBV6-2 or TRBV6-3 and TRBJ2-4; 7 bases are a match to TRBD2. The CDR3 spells CANSPLADPTDIQYF. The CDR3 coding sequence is TGTGCCAACAGTCCCCTAGCGGACCCTACGGACATTCAGTACTTC.